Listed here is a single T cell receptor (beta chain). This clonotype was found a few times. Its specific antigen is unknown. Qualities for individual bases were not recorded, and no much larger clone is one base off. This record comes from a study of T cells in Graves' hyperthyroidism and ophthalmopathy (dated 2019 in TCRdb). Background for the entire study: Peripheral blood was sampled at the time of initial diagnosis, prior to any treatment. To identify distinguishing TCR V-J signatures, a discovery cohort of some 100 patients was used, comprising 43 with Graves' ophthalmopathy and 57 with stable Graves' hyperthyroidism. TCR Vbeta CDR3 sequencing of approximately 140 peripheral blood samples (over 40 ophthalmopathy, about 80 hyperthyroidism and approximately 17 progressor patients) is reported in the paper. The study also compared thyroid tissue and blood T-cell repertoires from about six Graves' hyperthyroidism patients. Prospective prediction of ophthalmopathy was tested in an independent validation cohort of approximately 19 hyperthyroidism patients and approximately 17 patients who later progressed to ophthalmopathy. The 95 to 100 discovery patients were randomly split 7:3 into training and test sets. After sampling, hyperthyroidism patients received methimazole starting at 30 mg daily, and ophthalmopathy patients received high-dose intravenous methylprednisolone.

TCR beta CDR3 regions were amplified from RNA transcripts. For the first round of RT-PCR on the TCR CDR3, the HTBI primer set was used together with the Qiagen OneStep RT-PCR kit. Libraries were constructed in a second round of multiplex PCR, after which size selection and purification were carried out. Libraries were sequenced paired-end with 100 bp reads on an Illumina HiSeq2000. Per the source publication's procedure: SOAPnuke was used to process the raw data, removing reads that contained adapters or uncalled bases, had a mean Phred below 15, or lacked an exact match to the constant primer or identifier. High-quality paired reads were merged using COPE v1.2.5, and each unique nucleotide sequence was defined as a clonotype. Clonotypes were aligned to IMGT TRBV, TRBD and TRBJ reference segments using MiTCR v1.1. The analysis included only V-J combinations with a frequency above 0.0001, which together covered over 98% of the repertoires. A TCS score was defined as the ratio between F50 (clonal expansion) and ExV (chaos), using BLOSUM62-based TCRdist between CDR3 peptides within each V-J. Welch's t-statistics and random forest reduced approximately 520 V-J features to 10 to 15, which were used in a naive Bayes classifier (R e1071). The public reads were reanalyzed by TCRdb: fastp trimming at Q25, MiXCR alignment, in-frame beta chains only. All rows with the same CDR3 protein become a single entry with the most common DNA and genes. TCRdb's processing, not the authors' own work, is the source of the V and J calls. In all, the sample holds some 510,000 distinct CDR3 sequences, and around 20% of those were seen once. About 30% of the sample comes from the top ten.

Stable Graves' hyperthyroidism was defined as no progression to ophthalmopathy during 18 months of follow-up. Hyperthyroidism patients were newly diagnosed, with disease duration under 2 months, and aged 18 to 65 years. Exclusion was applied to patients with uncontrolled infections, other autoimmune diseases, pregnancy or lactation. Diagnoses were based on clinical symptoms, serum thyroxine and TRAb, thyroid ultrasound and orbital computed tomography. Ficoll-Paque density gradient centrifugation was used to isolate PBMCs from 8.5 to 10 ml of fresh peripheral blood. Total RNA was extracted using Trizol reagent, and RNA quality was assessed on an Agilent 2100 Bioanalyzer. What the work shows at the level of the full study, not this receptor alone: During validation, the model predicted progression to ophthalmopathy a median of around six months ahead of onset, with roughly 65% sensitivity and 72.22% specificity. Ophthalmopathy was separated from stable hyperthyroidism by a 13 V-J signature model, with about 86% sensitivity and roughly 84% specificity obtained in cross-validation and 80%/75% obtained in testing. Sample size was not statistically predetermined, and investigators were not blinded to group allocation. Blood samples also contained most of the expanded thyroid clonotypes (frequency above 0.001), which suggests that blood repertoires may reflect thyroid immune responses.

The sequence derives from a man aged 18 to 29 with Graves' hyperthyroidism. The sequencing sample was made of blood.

In nucleotides, the sequence is TGTGCCAGCAGCTTGGCCGCCAGGGGGTCCTCTGGAAACACCATATATTTT. It encodes CASSLAARGSSGNTIYF. The chain uses TRBV5-6 and TRBJ1-3; 7 middle bases align to TRBD1. CDR1 is given as SGHDT and CDR2 as YYEEEE, both from the germline V gene. Including the terminal cysteine and phenylalanine, the CDR3 comprises 17 residues. CDR3 DNA is the only sequence kept; it has 51 bases, read in frame from the first base. For this chain, trimming is 0 bases at the V end and 0 bases at the J end, and the number of junction bases without a gene match is 6.